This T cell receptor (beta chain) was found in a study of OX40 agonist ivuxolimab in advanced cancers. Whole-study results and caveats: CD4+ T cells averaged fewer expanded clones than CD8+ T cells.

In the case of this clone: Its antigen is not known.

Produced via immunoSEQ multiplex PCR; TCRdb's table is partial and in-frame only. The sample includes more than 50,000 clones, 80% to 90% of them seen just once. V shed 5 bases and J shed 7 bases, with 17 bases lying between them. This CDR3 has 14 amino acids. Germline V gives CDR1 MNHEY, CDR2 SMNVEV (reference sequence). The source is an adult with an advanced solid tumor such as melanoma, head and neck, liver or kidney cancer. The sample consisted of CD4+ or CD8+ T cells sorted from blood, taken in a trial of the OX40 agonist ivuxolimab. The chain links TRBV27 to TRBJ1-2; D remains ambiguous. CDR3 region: CASSTGGLFSGYTF. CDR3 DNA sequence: TGTGCCAGCAGTACCGGAGGACTCTTCTCTGGCTACACCTTC.